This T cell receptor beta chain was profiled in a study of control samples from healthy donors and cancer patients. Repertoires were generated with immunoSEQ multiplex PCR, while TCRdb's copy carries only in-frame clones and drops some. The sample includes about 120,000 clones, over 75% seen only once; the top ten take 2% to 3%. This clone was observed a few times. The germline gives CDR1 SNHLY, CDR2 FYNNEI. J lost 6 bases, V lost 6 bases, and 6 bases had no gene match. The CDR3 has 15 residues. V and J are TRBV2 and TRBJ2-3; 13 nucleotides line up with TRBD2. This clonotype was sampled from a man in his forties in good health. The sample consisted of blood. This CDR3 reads CASRGLAGAPDTQYF. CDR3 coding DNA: TGTGCCAGCAGAGGACTAGCGGGGGCCCCGGATACGCAGTATTTT.